The 22 T cell receptor beta chains given below trace back to one sample, sequenced in a study of T cell responses to AZD1222 COVID-19 vaccine. The data were produced by immunoSEQ multiplex PCR, yet TCRdb's version contains in-frame clones alone and is incomplete. The sample consists of 100,000 to 150,000 clones, 75% to 95% of them appearing once. Sequencing used peripheral blood, obtained on day 0 of AZD1222 vaccination. These receptors came from an adult in good health.

The chain carries TRBV27 and TRBJ2-7, with D possibly being TRBD1 or TRBD2 (5 bases each). The CDR3 loop spans 14 amino acids. The V end was cut by 6 bases, the J end by 7 bases, with 19 bases between. CDR1 and CDR2 from the germline V gene are MNHEY and SMNVEV (reference sequence). The CDR3 DNA sequence: TGTGCCAGCAGCCTAGGGACCGCCGGTCGGGAGCAGTACTTC. Its translation is CASSLGTAGREQYF.

CDR3 coding DNA: TGTGCCAGCAGTCACTTGGGGAACACTGAAGCTTTCTTT. Translating gives CASSHLGNTEAFF. The V and J genes are TRBV6-5 and TRBJ1-1; D is unresolved. CDR1 and CDR2 (germline): MNHEY, SVGAGI. CDR3 length: 13 amino acids. Between the trimmed V and J ends, which lost 5 bases and 1 base, there was a span of 8 bases.

This clone was observed once. This chain joins TRBV7-8 and TRBJ1-5; 7 nucleotides line up with TRBD1. Losses at the gene ends were 5 bases for V and 3 bases for J; bases not matched to a gene: 10. Germline V gene lookup returns CDR1 SGHVS and CDR2 FQNEAQ. This CDR3 has 16 residues. The CDR3 protein is CASSAGDRGDNQPQHF. CDR3 nucleotides: TGTGCCAGCAGCGCAGGGGACAGAGGGGACAATCAGCCCCAGCATTTT.

The CDR3 DNA reads as TGTGCCAGCAGCCGCCTGTTGGGGGTCAATCAGCCCCAGCATTTT. This codes for CASSRLLGVNQPQHF. V gene TRBV5-8 combines with J gene TRBJ1-5; weak D call: TRBD1 (5 bases). V gave up 4 bases and J gave up 3 bases, with 14 bases separating them. This CDR3 spans 15 amino acids. Germline V gene sequence: CDR1 SGHTS, CDR2 YDEGEE. The complete variable domain, with remaining parts taken from reference TRBV5-8 and TRBJ1-5, reads EAGVTQSPTHLIKTRGQQATLRCSPISGHTSVYWYQQALGLGLQFLLWYDEGEERNRGNFPPRFSGRQFPNYSSELNVNALELEDSALYLCASSRLLGVNQPQHFGDGTRLSIL.

This sequence joins TRBV29-1 and TRBJ2-5; the match to TRBD1 covers 8 bases. This CDR3 is built from 15 residues. Germline loops: CDR1 SQVTM, CDR2 ANQGSEA. V gave up 6 bases and J gave up 1 base; unmatched junction bases: 10. The CDR3 nucleotides read TGCAGCGTAGGCCATTATGGGACAGGCCAAGAGACCCAGTACTTC. Protein sequence: CSVGHYGTGQETQYF. The complete variable domain, with remaining parts taken from reference TRBV29-1 and TRBJ2-5, reads SAVISQKPSRDICQRGTSLTIQCQVDSQVTMMFWYRQQPGQSLTLIATANQGSEATYESGFVIDKFPISRPNLTFSTLTVSNMSPEDSSIYLCSVGHYGTGQETQYFGPGTRLLVL.

J is TRBJ1-1 and V is TRBV5-6; a weak D match, TRBD1 (5 bases). V dropped 4 bases and J dropped 2 bases, with 12 bases sitting between them. This CDR3 region has 14 residues. Germline CDR1 reads SGHDT; CDR2 reads YYEEEE. CDR3 sequence: CASSRGRRNTEAFF. As DNA, the CDR3 is TGTGCCAGCAGCAGGGGACGGAGAAACACTGAAGCTTTCTTT.

The sample holds one count of this clone. The V and J genes are TRBV28 and TRBJ1-6; D gene uncertain. The CDR3 is 20 residues long. Trimming stripped 5 bases from V and 2 bases from J, with 25 bases between. Germline assignment: CDR1 MDHEN and CDR2 SYDVKM. CDR3 DNA: TGTGCCAGCAGTAGGGCGGCCCAGAGAAGCTCTCCCACCTATAATTCACCCCTCCACTTT. This translates into CASSRAAQRSSPTYNSPLHF.

The rearrangement joins TRBV19 to TRBJ1-5; 8 positions agree with TRBD1. Germline loops: CDR1 LNHDA, CDR2 SQIVND (reference sequence). V lost 3 bases to trimming and J lost 0 bases; unmatched junction nucleotides: 10. There are 18 residues in the CDR3. The CDR3 nucleotides read TGTGCCAGTAGTATGGAACAGGGGGTGGGGGATAGCAATCAGCCCCAGCATTTT. This sequence encodes CASSMEQGVGDSNQPQHF.

This chain links TRBV30 with TRBJ2-2; 9 bases map to TRBD1. Germline V lookup: CDR1 GTSNPN, CDR2 SVGIG (reference sequence). Germline trimming cut 0 bases from V and 0 bases from J; bases unmatched to any gene: 11. The CDR3 extends over 19 amino acids. Here the CDR3 DNA reads TGTGCCTGGAGTGTACGGACAGGGGAGGCTTGGTCGAACACCGGGGAGCTGTTTTTT. Protein sequence: CAWSVRTGEAWSNTGELFF.

The chain couples TRBV2 to TRBJ1-2; D is unresolved. CDR1 is SNHLY, CDR2 FYNNEI, per germline. The CDR3 loop spans 13 amino acids. V lost 5 bases, J lost 4 bases, and 11 bases lay in between. The CDR3 here is CASSQVVGYGYTF. The CDR3 bases are TGTGCCAGCAGTCAGGTCGTCGGCTATGGCTACACCTTC.

The CDR3 here is CACMINYGYTF. CDR3 nucleotide sequence: TGTGCCTGTATGATTAACTATGGCTACACCTTC. This rearrangement joins TRBV30 to TRBJ1-2; D gene uncertain. The CDR3 is 11 amino acids. V shed 6 bases and J shed 1 base, with 6 bases lying between them. CDR1 and CDR2 (germline): GTSNPN, SVGIG (reference sequence). The full variable domain, in which reference TRBV30 and TRBJ1-2 provide the parts outside the CDR3, is SQTIHQWPATLVQPVGSPLSLECTVEGTSNPNLYWYRQAAGRGLQLLFYSVGIGQISSEVPQNLSASRPQDRQFILSSKKLLLSDSGFYLCACMINYGYTFGSGTRLTVV.

This clone is a singleton in its sample. V is TRBV6-5 and J is TRBJ1-2; TRBD1 matches at 9 bases. This CDR3 region has 15 residues. Germline assignment: CDR1 MNHEY and CDR2 SVGAGI. After removal of 6 bases from V and 6 bases from J, the junction contained 11 bases not matched to a gene. CDR3 in amino acids: CASRPPGQGNNGYTF. The CDR3 nucleotides read TGTGCCAGCAGACCCCCGGGACAGGGCAACAATGGCTACACCTTC.

DNA of the CDR3: TGTGCCACCATCCGGGACCTCCTAGATGGCTACACCTTC. It translates to CATIRDLLDGYTF. V is TRBV28 and J is TRBJ1-2; D may be TRBD1 (5 bases). Germline V gives CDR1 MDHEN, CDR2 SYDVKM. The V and J ends lost 10 bases and 6 bases respectively, with 18 bases between them. This CDR3 has 13 residues.

The J gene is TRBJ2-3, the V gene TRBV27; either TRBD1 or TRBD2 may supply D (6 bases each). Germline V gene lookup returns CDR1 MNHEY and CDR2 SMNVEV (reference sequence). Trimming pared 8 bases from V and 0 bases from J, leaving 15 bases between. The CDR3 is 15 residues long. The CDR3 DNA sequence: TGTGCCAGCCTCCTCACAGGGAGGAGCACAGATACGCAGTATTTT. As protein: CASLLTGRSTDTQYF.

The rearrangement links TRBV2 to TRBJ1-3, with a weak D call TRBD1 (6 bases). The V gene's germline CDR1 is SNHLY and CDR2 FYNNEI. Deletions cut 0 bases from V and 14 bases from J, with 14 bases between. This CDR3 has 13 residues. The chain's CDR3 is CASSEAQYGGLYF. The CDR3 DNA is TGTGCCAGCAGTGAAGCACAATACGGGGGGCTATATTTT.

V and J are TRBV11-3 and TRBJ2-5, with TRBD1 as a possible D gene (6 bases). Germline V CDR1 and CDR2: SGHNT, YENEEA. This CDR3 comprises 13 residues. Trimming removed 5 bases at V and 2 bases at J, with 9 bases between. The CDR3 spells CASSRGGQETQYF. CDR3 DNA: TGTGCCAGCAGCCGAGGGGGACAAGAGACCCAGTACTTC.

V and J are TRBV28 and TRBJ1-1; no clear D. Germline CDR1 reads MDHEN; CDR2 reads SYDVKM. V was clipped by 2 bases and J by 5 bases, with 15 bases between them. This CDR3 comprises 15 residues. The CDR3 is CASSLGVGAWTEAFF. The CDR3 nucleotides are TGTGCCAGCAGTTTAGGGGTGGGAGCGTGGACTGAAGCTTTCTTT.

V gene TRBV28 combines with J gene TRBJ1-1, with a possible D match to TRBD1 (5 bases). The V end was cut by 6 bases, the J end by 1 base, with 18 bases between. CDR1 and CDR2 from the germline V gene are MDHEN and SYDVKM. The length of the CDR3 is 16 residues. In nucleotides, the CDR3 is TGTGCCAGCAGCATCGGGGGGGTTTTAGGGAACACTGAAGCTTTCTTT. Protein product: CASSIGGVLGNTEAFF.

The genes are TRBV18 and TRBJ2-7; D call uncertain. CDR1 KGHSH and CDR2 LQKENI come from the germline V gene. V dropped 3 bases and J dropped 3 bases, with 9 bases sitting between them. The CDR3 extends over 13 amino acids. CDR3 sequence: CASSPTRDYEQYF. CDR3 in DNA: TGTGCCAGCTCACCTACGAGAGACTACGAGCAGTACTTC.

The V gene is TRBV13, the J gene TRBJ1-6, with D perhaps matching TRBD1 (6 bases). Trimming removed 1 base from V and 7 bases from J, with 11 bases in between. This CDR3 spans 15 amino acids. In germline, CDR1 is PRHDT, CDR2 FYEKMQ (reference sequence). The CDR3 loop reads CASSLVQGRNSPLHF. The CDR3 nucleotides read TGTGCCAGCAGCTTAGTTCAGGGGAGGAATTCACCCCTCCACTTT.

As to this clone: One end of the junction is discordant with germline, which a read error may explain. As DNA, the CDR3 is TGTGCCAGCTCACCCCAAGGTCAGGGACGGGCTAACGTCCTGACTTTC. Residues: CASSPQGQGRANVLTF. The chain joins TRBV18 to TRBJ2-6, with D perhaps given as TRBD1 or TRBD2 (5 bases each). From germline, CDR1 is KGHSH and CDR2 LQKENI. CDR3 length: 16 residues.

The J gene is TRBJ2-7, the V gene TRBV18; TRBD1 matches at 7 bases. The CDR3 extends over 14 amino acids. Trimming at V came to 2 bases and at J to 2 bases, leaving 3 bases not matched to a gene. The germline gives CDR1 KGHSH, CDR2 LQKENI. CDR3 nucleotide sequence: TGTGCCAGCTCACCAATGGGACAGACCTACGAGCAGTACTTC. This codes for CASSPMGQTYEQYF.